This T cell receptor (beta chain) was documented in a study of identical twins (dated by TCRdb to between 2015 and 2016). With respect to the entire study: The study deep-sequenced TCR alpha and beta repertoires from monozygotic twins, unrelated adults of various ages and cord blood to test whether fetal clonotypes persist. To rule out contamination, the twin experiments were replicated at different times with different library preparation protocols.

Worth noting for this clonotype: Which antigen it targets is not known. The record has no base qualities; no much larger clone is one base away.

From a lookup of the germline V gene, CDR1 and CDR2 are MNHEY and SVGEGT. The germline V end is reduced by 3 bases and the J end by 2 bases; junction bases left unmatched: 14. CDR3 length: 18 amino acids, cysteine to phenylalanine. This entry keeps only the CDR3 DNA: 54 bases, framed from base 1. Study-level results and caveats: Because the same donors could not be followed over many years, conclusions were based on cross-sectional statistical analysis. Compared with coincidental sharing between unrelated individuals, out-of-frame TCR alpha sequences shared between twins showed an excess of sequences with low generation probability. Out-of-frame TCR alpha sharing in monozygotic twins was systematically underestimated by recombination models, whereas sharing between unrelated individuals was in agreement with the recombination models. Zero-insertion analyses could be partly confounded by invariant T cells such as MAIT and iNKT, although diverse VJ usage argued against such confounding for most clonotypes. Abundant cord blood beta clonotypes had fewer insertions, young adult naive repertoires showed a similar but weaker trend, and memory repertoires showed no such trend. A weaker excess of twin sharing was found in beta out-of-frame sequences because the signal-to-noise ratio was lowered by fewer shared sequences.

Libraries were constructed by 5' RACE. The sequencing machine was an Illumina HiSeq 2000. A universal primer binding site was introduced by template switching, and a unique molecular identifier was present in the final cDNA, enabling accurate counting of TCR cDNA molecules. First-strand cDNA for TCR alpha and beta chains was synthesized from specific primers in the conserved constant-segment region. To control for contamination, every cDNA library carried two barcodes: a SMART-Mk sample barcode plus Illumina barcodes. TruSeq adapter sequences and Illumina sample barcodes were added in two successive PCR steps. Sequencing of the TCR alpha and beta cDNA libraries was done on the Illumina HiSeq platform using custom primers. Per the original workflow: MiGEC was used to process raw reads and extract unique molecular identifiers, and MiXCR was used to find CDR3 positions. Recombination models were inferred per individual with the repgenHMM and IGoR tools using an EM algorithm. The analysis of shared clonotypes was done with the tcR package in R, with sharing normalized by the product of cloneset sizes. Out-of-frame nonproductive sequences were analyzed to study raw recombination free of thymic and clonal selection effects. TCRdb reprocessing: public reads trimmed at Q25 with fastp, clones called with MiXCR, in-frame beta chains kept. A single entry per CDR3 protein holds the most common genes and DNA from its merged rows. The V and J calls follow TCRdb's processing rather than the paper's. This sample holds some 500,000 distinct CDR3 sequences; more than 13% were observed only once. The ten largest clonotypes hold approximately 1% of the sample.

Every donor was a healthy Caucasian. Three pairs of female monozygotic twins, all aged roughly 18 to 30 years, were included in the twin cohort. Positive isolation kits from Invitrogen were used to isolate the CD4+ and CD8+ T cell populations. The sample was also linked to a second study, of yellow fever vaccine responses in identical twins. As the second study states: The authors reported that the T cell response to vaccination in identical twins appeared partly convergent and partly personalized. In the study, vaccine-responding T cell clones were precisely tracked in identical twins.

The TCR was taken from a woman aged 18-29 years in good health. The sample was CD4+ T cells sorted from blood. This sequence uses TRBV6-2 or TRBV6-3 and TRBJ2-7; 9 middle bases align to TRBD2. The CDR3 protein sequence reads: CASSYPGLASPRAYEQYF. Read as DNA, the sequence is TGTGCCAGCAGTTATCCGGGACTAGCCTCCCCTCGAGCCTACGAGCAGTACTTC.